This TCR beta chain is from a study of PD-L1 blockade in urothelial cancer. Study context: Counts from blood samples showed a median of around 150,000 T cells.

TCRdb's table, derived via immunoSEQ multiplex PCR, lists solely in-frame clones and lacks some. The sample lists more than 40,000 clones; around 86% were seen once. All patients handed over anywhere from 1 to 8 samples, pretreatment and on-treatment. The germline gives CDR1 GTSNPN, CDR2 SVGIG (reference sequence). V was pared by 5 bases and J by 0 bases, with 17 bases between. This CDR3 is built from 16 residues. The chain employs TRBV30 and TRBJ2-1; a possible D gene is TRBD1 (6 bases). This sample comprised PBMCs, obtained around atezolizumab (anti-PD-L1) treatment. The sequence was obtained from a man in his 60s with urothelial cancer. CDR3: CAWEQGGRGSYNEQFF. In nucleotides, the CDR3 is TGTGCCTGGGAGCAGGGTGGCAGGGGCTCCTACAATGAGCAGTTCTTC.